This T cell receptor beta chain was recovered during a study of CD8+ T cells in alopecia areata. Sequencing templates came from extracted RNA that was reverse transcribed into cDNA. Libraries were prepared by immunoSEQ multiplex PCR; TCRdb keeps only in-frame clonotypes and omits some of them. This sample yields 150,000 or so clones, of which about 51% are seen a single time; more than 15% belongs to the top ten. The sample's treatment: oral pan-JAK inhibitor, 5-10 mg twice daily. V lost 5 bases to trimming and J lost 3 bases; unmatched junction nucleotides: 2. CDR1 is SEHNR, CDR2 FQNEAQ, per germline (reference sequence). The CDR3 covers 13 residues.

The V call is TRBV7-9, the J call TRBJ2-5; 8 bases are a match to TRBD2. The sequence derives from a human donor with alopecia areata. This material consisted of CD8+ T cells sorted from blood, taken at week 4, from a patient treated with tofacitinib. CDR3 nucleotide sequence: TGTGCCAGCAGCCCGCGGGGGGAAGAGACCCAGTACTTC. The encoded protein is CASSPRGEETQYF.